This paragraph covers one T cell receptor (beta chain) sequence. What it recognizes is unknown. TCRdb keeps only in-frame clones here, not all; method: immunoSEQ multiplex PCR. The repertoire holds roughly 16,000 clones, with 85% as singletons. The sample belongs to a study of T cells in narcolepsy. Study details: Patients with NT1 or NT2 and healthy control donors were enrolled. Overall study results and limits: Same-patient CSF and blood CD4+ T cell clonotypes included HCRT-specific and TRIB2-specific autoreactive ones. Reportedly, autoreactive clonotypes were serially detected in patients' blood but not controls'.

The CDR3 loop spans 14 amino acids. CDR1 SGDLS and CDR2 YYNGEE come from the germline V gene. The rearrangement joins TRBV9 to TRBJ2-5; D gene ambiguous. The J call may be faulty, since TRBJ2-7 better matches the DNA end. This sequence was found in a human donor in good health. The sequenced sample consisted of memory (CD45RA-) CD4+ T cells from blood. The CDR3 DNA sequence: TGTGCCAGCAGACCTCAGGTCCACTCCTACGAGCAGTACTTC. Translating it yields CASRPQVHSYEQYF.